Below, 15 T cell receptor beta chains from the same sample are listed, as sequenced in a study of T cell responses to AZD1222 COVID-19 vaccine. TCRdb keeps only in-frame clones here, not all; method: immunoSEQ multiplex PCR. The data show approximately 80,000 clones, with around 90% seen just once and about 4.8% held by the top ten. The sample here was peripheral blood, taken on day 0 of MenACWY control vaccination. These receptors all come from an adult in good health.

The V call is TRBV4-2, the J call TRBJ2-1; 10 bases fit TRBD2. Germline V lookup: CDR1 LGHNA, CDR2 YNFKEQ. Unmatched junction bases numbered 6, after V lost 3 bases and J lost 4 bases. This CDR3 has 16 residues. In DNA form, the CDR3 reads TGTGCCAGCAGCCATAGCGGGGGGTGGGCGTACAATGAGCAGTTCTTC. It is translated as CASSHSGGWAYNEQFF.

This clone was counted a few times. The chain uses TRBV30 and TRBJ1-2; D uncertain. Germline CDR1 and CDR2: GTSNPN and SVGIG (reference sequence). V lost 1 base and J lost 4, with 10 bases in between. The CDR3 extends over 13 amino acids. In DNA form, the CDR3 reads TGTGCCTGGAGTGATGGGGTCACCTATGGCTACACCTTC. Protein: CAWSDGVTYGYTF. The variable domain in full, completed from reference TRBV30 and TRBJ1-2, reads SQTIHQWPATLVQPVGSPLSLECTVEGTSNPNLYWYRQAAGRGLQLLFYSVGIGQISSEVPQNLSASRPQDRQFILSSKKLLLSDSGFYLCAWSDGVTYGYTFGSGTRLTVV.

This clone has a single count. The rearrangement joins TRBV3-1 (or the pseudogene TRBV3-2) to TRBJ2-5; tentatively, D is TRBD1 or TRBD2 (6 bases each). Germline V gives CDR1 LGHDT, CDR2 YNNKEL (reference sequence). This CDR3 region has 12 residues. The V end was cut by 7 bases, the J end by 5 bases, with 11 bases between. The DNA for the CDR3 is TGTGCCAGCAACGGAGGGGGGGAGACCCAGTACTTC. Amino acids: CASNGGGETQYF.

This clone is a singleton in its sample. The chain recombines TRBV15 with TRBJ2-2; D call uncertain. Trimming left V 5 bases short and J 7 bases short, with 11 bases between. There are 13 residues in the CDR3. The V gene's germline CDR1 is LNHNV and CDR2 YYDKDF (reference sequence). The CDR3 bases are TGTGCCACCAGCGCAAGTTCAGACGGGGAGCTGTTTTTT. Residues: CATSASSDGELFF.

This chain uses TRBV6-5 with TRBJ1-1, with TRBD1 identical over 7 bases. V shed 2 bases and J 10 bases; nucleotides not matched to a gene: 7. Germline CDR1 is MNHEY and CDR2 is SVGAGI. This CDR3 comprises 13 residues. The CDR3 DNA reads as TGTGCCAGCAGTTACCCTGACAGGGCGGTAGCTTTCTTT. Translated: CASSYPDRAVAFF.

This chain uses TRBV18 with TRBJ1-1, with D possibly TRBD1 on 6 matching bases. The CDR3 consists of 14 residues. V was trimmed by 0 bases and J by 5 bases, leaving 10 bases between them. Germline assignment: CDR1 KGHSH and CDR2 LQKENI. CDR3 protein: CASSPPSGTTEAFF. The DNA for the CDR3 is TGTGCCAGCTCACCACCCTCAGGGACAACTGAAGCTTTCTTT.

Here the CDR3 reads CASSSETGGGTGELFF. The DNA of the CDR3 is TGTGCCAGCAGCTCTGAGACAGGGGGCGGGACCGGGGAGCTGTTTTTT. The chain links TRBV2 to TRBJ2-2; 10 nucleotides match TRBD1. The CDR3 contains 16 residues. Germline CDR1 reads SNHLY; CDR2 reads FYNNEI. The V and J ends lost 6 bases and 5 bases, in that order; junction bases with no gene match: 9.

V is TRBV7-2 and J is TRBJ1-2; 10 bases line up with TRBD1. The germline gives CDR1 SGHTA, CDR2 FQGNSA. Unmatched junction bases numbered 3, after V lost 5 bases and J lost 6 bases. The CDR3 contains 13 residues. CDR3 region: CASSPGQGDGYTF. For the CDR3, the DNA is TGTGCCAGCAGCCCTGGACAGGGGGATGGCTACACCTTC.

This chain joins TRBV7-9 and TRBJ1-1; D uncertain. The CDR3 contains 13 residues. Trimming pared 6 bases from V and 1 base from J, leaving 9 bases between. Germline V gene sequence: CDR1 SEHNR, CDR2 FQNEAQ (reference sequence). DNA of the CDR3: TGTGCCAGCAGTCTCTCGGGGAACACTGAAGCTTTCTTT. Encoded protein: CASSLSGNTEAFF. The full variable domain, completed using reference TRBV7-9 and TRBJ1-1, is DTGVSQNPRHKITKRGQNVTFRCDPISEHNRLYWYRQTLGQGPEFLTYFQNEAQLEKSRLLSDRFSAERPKGSFSTLEIQRTEQGDSAMYLCASSLSGNTEAFFGQGTRLTVV.

The chain couples TRBV10-3 to TRBJ1-1, with 10 positions matching TRBD1. V shed 10 bases, J shed 5 bases, and the junction held 4 bases outside the gene matches. Germline-derived CDR1 and CDR2 are ENHRY and SYGVKD. The CDR3 has 12 amino acids. This CDR3 is CATRQGATEAFF. For the CDR3, the DNA is TGTGCCACCAGACAGGGGGCGACTGAAGCTTTCTTT.

This clone has just one count. V is TRBV4-3 and J is TRBJ1-1; D is uncertain. Deletions cut 0 bases from V and 0 bases from J, with 8 bases between. The germline V gene has CDR1 LGHNA and CDR2 YSLEER. The CDR3 spans 15 residues. The CDR3 nucleotides read TGCGCCAGCAGCCAAGATGAGGAAATGAACACTGAAGCTTTCTTT. Its translation: CASSQDEEMNTEAFF.

This chain's CDR3 is CASSLTIKESRTF. CDR3 coding DNA: TGTGCCAGCAGCTTAACTATAAAGGAATCAAGGACCTTC. V usage is TRBV7-3 and J usage is TRBJ1-2; D is unclear. Trimming took 0 bases from V and 14 from J, leaving 16 bases between them. The CDR3 sequence is 13 residues long. In germline, CDR1 is SGHTA, CDR2 FQGTGA.

This clone was found once. V usage is TRBV5-6 and J usage is TRBJ1-5, with TRBD1 identical over 7 bases. Germline V lookup: CDR1 SGHDT, CDR2 YYEEEE. Losses at the gene ends were 0 bases for V and 6 bases for J; bases not matched to a gene: 3. The CDR3 spans 14 residues. CDR3 sequence reads: CASSLGQGSQPQHF. CDR3 bases: TGTGCCAGCAGCTTGGGACAGGGCAGTCAGCCCCAGCATTTT.

V usage is TRBV28 and J usage is TRBJ2-3, with D perhaps TRBD1 or TRBD2 (5 bases each). Germline V gene lookup returns CDR1 MDHEN and CDR2 SYDVKM. CDR3 length: 13 residues. V was clipped by 5 bases and J by 5 bases, with 11 bases between them. CDR3 sequence reads: CASSQAGRDTQYF. The CDR3 region has the DNA TGTGCCAGCAGTCAGGCAGGGAGAGATACGCAGTATTTT.

The CDR3 DNA follows: TGCGCCAGCAGCCAAGTATCGGGACAGGGGGCTAATGGCTACACCTTC. It encodes CASSQVSGQGANGYTF. The V call is TRBV4-1, the J call TRBJ1-2, with TRBD1 identical over 12 bases. The CDR3 runs to 16 residues. Germline V gives CDR1 MGHRA, CDR2 YSYEKL. V lost 1 base to trimming and J lost 6 bases; unmatched junction nucleotides: 6.